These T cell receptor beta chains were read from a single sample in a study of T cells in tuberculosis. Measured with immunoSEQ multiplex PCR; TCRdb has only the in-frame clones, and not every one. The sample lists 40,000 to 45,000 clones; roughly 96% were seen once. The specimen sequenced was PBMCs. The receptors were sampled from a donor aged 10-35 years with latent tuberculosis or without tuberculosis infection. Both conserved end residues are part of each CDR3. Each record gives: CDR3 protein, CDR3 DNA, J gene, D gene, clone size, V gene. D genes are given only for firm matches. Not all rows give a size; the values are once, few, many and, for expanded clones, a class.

CASSQNSYEQYF TGTGCCAGCTCTCAAAACTCCTACGAGCAGTACTTC TRBJ2-7 - - TRBV18
CASSEGLAGVYEQYF TGTGCCAGCAGTGAGGGACTAGCGGGGGTTTACGAGCAGTACTTC TRBJ2-7 TRBD2 - TRBV6-1
CASSSGTGFPYEQYF TGTGCCAGCAGCTCTGGGACAGGCTTCCCCTACGAGCAGTACTTC TRBJ2-7 TRBD1 once TRBV5-4
CASSSRLAGGYNEQFF TGTGCCAGCAGCTCCCGACTAGCGGGGGGCTACAATGAGCAGTTCTTC TRBJ2-1 TRBD2 - TRBV11-2
CASSWSAGGRYPYEQYF TGTGCCAGCAGTTGGTCGGCGGGGGGACGCTATCCCTACGAGCAGTACTTC TRBJ2-7 TRBD2 - TRBV27
CASSDGQNTEAFF TGCGCCAGCAGTGATGGGCAGAACACTGAAGCTTTCTTT TRBJ1-1 - - TRBV10-2
CASSLDRGDEQYF TGTGCCAGCAGTCTGGACAGGGGCGACGAGCAGTACTTC TRBJ2-7 TRBD1 - TRBV2
CATSRQGSYNSPLHF TGTGCCACAAGTCGACAGGGCTCCTATAATTCACCCCTCCACTTT TRBJ1-6 TRBD1 - TRBV10-3
CASSVGTATTDTQYF TGTGCCAGCAGCGTAGGGACAGCTACCACAGATACGCAGTATTTT TRBJ2-3 - - TRBV9
CASTNTDTQYF TGTGCCAGCACCAATACAGATACGCAGTATTTT TRBJ2-3 - - TRBV7-2
CASSLDRVWTGELFF TGTGCCAGCAGCCTGGACAGGGTTTGGACCGGGGAGCTGTTTTTT TRBJ2-2 TRBD1 - TRBV5-6
CASSPGLAGLGSYNEQFF TGTGCCAGCTCTCCGGGACTAGCGGGACTCGGGTCCTACAATGAGCAGTTCTTC TRBJ2-1 TRBD2 - TRBV5-6
CASSQDWGAGANVLTF TGCGCCAGCAGCCAAGACTGGGGGGCTGGGGCCAACGTCCTGACTTTC TRBJ2-6 - - TRBV4-1
CASSLGGSSEQYF TGTGCCAGCAGCTTAGGGGGTTCAAGCGAGCAGTACTTC TRBJ2-7 - - TRBV5-8
CASSFVKGGTEAFF TGCGCCAGCAGCTTCGTAAAGGGGGGGACTGAAGCTTTCTTT TRBJ1-1 - - TRBV5-1
CASSRGGNTEAFF TGTGCCAGTAGTCGCGGGGGGAACACTGAAGCTTTCTTT TRBJ1-1 - - TRBV19
CSARGGYEQYF TGCAGTGCTAGAGGAGGTTACGAGCAGTACTTC TRBJ2-7 - - TRBV20-1
CASRTGEDTIYF TGTGCCAGTAGGACAGGGGAAGACACCATATATTTT TRBJ1-3 TRBD1 - TRBV19
CASMELAGNTIYF TGTGCCAGTATGGAGCTCGCTGGAAACACCATATATTTT TRBJ1-3 - - TRBV19
CASSRQGNQYF TGTGCCAGCAGCAGACAGGGAAATCAGTACTTC TRBJ2-7 TRBD1 - TRBV7-2
CASNLSPLSGNTIYF TGTGCCAGCAACCTTAGTCCGCTCTCTGGAAACACCATATATTTT TRBJ1-3 - - TRBV6-1
CASSASVDPSYNEQFF TGTGCCAGCAGTGCTAGCGTAGACCCCTCCTACAATGAGCAGTTCTTC TRBJ2-1 - - TRBV6-1
CASSEFTARDEQFF TGTGCCAGCAGTGAATTTACGGCCCGGGATGAGCAGTTCTTC TRBJ2-1 - - TRBV6-1
CASSPQTGGKIRFPYF TGTGCCAGCAGCCCTCAGACAGGGGGCAAGATAAGGTTCCCGTATTTT TRBJ2-3 TRBD1 - TRBV9
CASSFSGGSTYEQYF TGTGCCAGCAGCTTTTCAGGGGGCAGTACGTACGAGCAGTACTTC TRBJ2-7 TRBD1 - TRBV7-8
CASSSFPGQGAYGYTF TGTGCCAGCAGTTCCTTCCCGGGACAGGGGGCCTATGGCTACACCTTC TRBJ1-2 TRBD1 - TRBV27
CASSGGGGLRANVLTF TGTGCCAGCAGCGGGGGAGGGGGGTTGAGGGCCAACGTCCTGACTTTC TRBJ2-6 - - TRBV2
CASSIIGSLYGYTF TGTGCCAGTAGTATAATCGGGAGCCTCTATGGCTACACCTTC TRBJ1-2 - - TRBV19
CASSSTAGAEAFF TGTGCCAGCAGCTCGACAGCGGGGGCTGAAGCTTTCTTT TRBJ1-1 - few TRBV7-3
CASSFPGTGEGYTF TGTGCCAGCAGCTTTCCCGGGACAGGGGAAGGCTACACCTTC TRBJ1-2 TRBD1 - TRBV5-6
CASSPFSTGGSYNEQFF TGTGCCAGCTCACCCTTTTCGACAGGGGGCTCCTACAATGAGCAGTTCTTC TRBJ2-1 TRBD1 - TRBV18
CATYSGREFEDEQFF TGTGCCACCTACTCGGGGCGGGAGTTCGAGGATGAGCAGTTCTTC TRBJ2-1 TRBD2 - TRBV15
CASSDSPNPNTGELFF TGTGCCAGCAGTGACTCACCTAACCCAAACACCGGGGAGCTGTTTTTT TRBJ2-2 - - TRBV25-1
CASSLQGNTEAFF TGTGCCAGTAGTCTGCAGGGAAACACTGAAGCTTTCTTT TRBJ1-1 - - TRBV19
CAIRPGYTGELFF TGTGCCATACGTCCGGGTTACACCGGGGAGCTGTTTTTT TRBJ2-2 - - TRBV15
CASRTNYGYTF TGTGCCAGTAGAACAAACTATGGCTACACCTTC TRBJ1-2 - - TRBV19
CASSLELLNTEAFF TGTGCCAGCAGCTTGGAACTGCTAAACACTGAAGCTTTCTTT TRBJ1-1 - once TRBV5-6
CASSLGLAGGKETQYF TGTGCCAGTAGTCTGGGACTAGCGGGGGGAAAAGAGACCCAGTACTTC TRBJ2-5 TRBD2 - TRBV19
CASSQRQAYGYTF TGTGCCAGCAGCCAAAGACAGGCCTATGGCTACACCTTC TRBJ1-2 - - TRBV14
CSVFRQSEGETGELFF TGCAGCGTTTTTAGACAGTCGGAAGGAGAGACCGGGGAGCTGTTTTTT TRBJ2-2 - - TRBV29-1
CASSTNRGVSNQPQHF TGCGCCAGCAGTACCAACAGGGGGGTAAGCAATCAGCCCCAGCATTTT TRBJ1-5 TRBD1 few TRBV10-1
CASSLQSSRTRIDGYTF TGCGCCAGCAGCTTGCAGTCGTCCCGGACACGAATCGATGGCTACACCTTC TRBJ1-2 - - TRBV5-1
CSVGWGDGSISTDTQYF TGCAGCGTTGGATGGGGAGACGGGAGTATTAGTACGGATACGCAGTATTTT TRBJ2-3 - - TRBV29-1
CASSLTGLRGNTGELFF TGCGCCAGCAGCTTGACGGGACTGCGCGGAAACACCGGGGAGCTGTTTTTT TRBJ2-2 - - TRBV5-1
CASSIRLAGGRIEQYF TGTGCCAGCAGCATCAGACTAGCGGGGGGGCGAATCGAGCAGTACTTC TRBJ2-7 TRBD2 - TRBV7-2
CASSPDGTGRYEQYF TGTGCCAGTAGCCCTGACGGGACAGGGAGGTACGAGCAGTACTTC TRBJ2-7 TRBD1 - TRBV19
CASSGGYEQYF TGCGCCAGCAGTGGAGGATACGAGCAGTACTTC TRBJ2-7 - - TRBV10-1
CASSEAGVGETQYF TGTGCCAGCAGTGAGGCAGGGGTAGGAGAGACCCAGTACTTC TRBJ2-5 - - TRBV2
CASSIWEGVNEQFF TGTGCCAGTAGTATTTGGGAGGGTGTAAATGAGCAGTTCTTC TRBJ2-1 TRBD2 once TRBV19
CASSRGQMNTEAFF TGCGCCAGCAGCCGGGGACAGATGAACACTGAAGCTTTCTTT TRBJ1-1 TRBD1 once TRBV5-1
CAWSVRVTGANTGELFF TGTGCCTGGAGTGTACGGGTGACAGGCGCGAACACCGGGGAGCTGTTTTTT TRBJ2-2 - - TRBV30
CASSAHRGNTIYF TGTGCCAGCAGCGCACACAGGGGAAACACCATATATTTT TRBJ1-3 - - TRBV7-8
CASSFKVNGEGLLETQYF TGTGCCAGCAGCTTTAAGGTCAACGGCGAGGGACTACTAGAGACCCAGTACTTC TRBJ2-5 TRBD2 - TRBV7-8
CASSLRATGGNTIYF TGTGCCAGCAGCCTCCGAGCGACAGGGGGAAACACCATATATTTT TRBJ1-3 TRBD1 once TRBV7-2
CASSLRDSYTF TGTGCCAGCAGCTTGAGGGACAGCTACACCTTC TRBJ1-2 - - TRBV5-4
CASRGTMRDGYTF TGTGCCAGCAGAGGGACTATGAGGGATGGCTACACCTTC TRBJ1-2 - - TRBV27
CASSFGGQGGHEQYF TGCGCCAGCAGTTTTGGAGGGCAGGGAGGACACGAGCAGTACTTC TRBJ2-7 - - TRBV5-1
CASSSYLAGEVTGEQFF TGTGCCAGCAGCTCGTACCTAGCGGGAGAAGTTACGGGTGAGCAGTTCTTC TRBJ2-1 TRBD2 - TRBV11-2
CASSLVGGLSSGANVLTF TGTGCCAGCAGCTTAGTCGGGGGATTAAGCTCTGGGGCCAACGTCCTGACTTTC TRBJ2-6 - - TRBV5-8
CASSPITGVGTGELFF TGTGCCAGCTCACCGATAACAGGGGTAGGCACCGGGGAGCTGTTTTTT TRBJ2-2 TRBD1 once TRBV18